This T cell receptor beta chain is from a study of blood T cell repertoires in COVID-19 (TCRdb year 2020). A note on the overall study: Samples from collaborators originated in the United States, Italy and Spain and spanned both the acute and convalescent phases of COVID-19. The samples were drawn from the first 160 participants of the ongoing ImmuneRACE study and from 1,254 subjects provided by 6 global collaborators. The material from the prospective study consisted of cDNA or gDNA derived from T cells, B-cell-depleted T cells, or PBMCs. Where available, HLA class I and class II types were taken from metadata supplied by the sample provider and were not determined by assay-based typing. Nearly every sample came with metadata listing a de-identified subject ID, COVID-19 status, age in years and sex. Deeply sampled blood TCRbeta repertoires from subjects exposed to, actively infected with, or recovered from COVID-19 were included in the dataset. The repertoires were released in a freely available public database intended as a resource for research on the immune response to SARS-CoV-2.

Whole blood was collected in K2EDTA tubes by collaborating institutions according to the institutions' own protocols. For TCRbeta analysis, collaborator samples were shipped as frozen whole blood, as isolated PBMCs, or as DNA extracted from either sample type. CDR1 and CDR2 are drawn from the germline V gene: MNHEY, SVGEGT. The junction shows trimming of 6 bases on V and 0 bases on J, plus 15 bases between the germline ends. Including the terminal cysteine and phenylalanine, the CDR3 comprises 15 residues. The read is trimmed to its CDR3 DNA, 45 bases read in frame from base 1. Study-wide findings and limitations: The quantity of clinical and demographic metadata differed by source and by participant and was supplied without curation.

TCRbeta CDR3 regions were amplified from genomic DNA by means of the immunoSEQ Assay, a bias-controlled multiplex PCR. On the study's bioinformatics: Within the assay, amplification of reference gene primers was used to estimate how many nucleated cells each sample contained. To quantify the absolute abundance of each unique TCRbeta CDR3 rearrangement, sequence reads were collapsed and filtered. Productive Simpson clonality was computed per sample as the square root of Simpson's diversity index over productive rearrangements. The table was pulled from immuneACCESS by TCRdb, which kept in-frame rearrangements only. Such tables lose some clones; where checked, under half of the loss comes from unresolved V genes, and the rest has no known cause. The V and J calls and the clone size are those of that table, but D and trimming were determined from the DNA. The sample contains under 250,000 clones, 88% of them found a single time. In total, the top ten clones hold around 2.9% of the sample.

Regarding this clone: Its recognized antigen is unknown. Base qualities are not at hand, and no much larger clone is one base apart.

Sequenced sample: peripheral blood. The sequence links TRBV6-2 or TRBV6-3 to TRBJ2-7; TRBD2 might be the D gene, on 6 matching bases. This receptor was obtained from a woman aged 55 to 70 with acute or convalescent COVID-19. DNA sequence: TGTGCCAGCAGCCTTCTTGGGGGGAGCTCCTACGAGCAGTACTTC. It encodes CASSLLGGSSYEQYF.